What follows describes a single T cell receptor beta chain. Its antigen is currently unknown. The germline gives CDR1 SEHNR, CDR2 FQNEAQ (reference sequence). The CDR3 runs to 13 residues. Naive CD8+ T cells showed a CD45RO-CCR7+CD27+CD95- phenotype. 5' RACE that incorporated UMI labels was used to prepare the TRB cDNA libraries. Following a re-call of the 5' RACE reads, TCRdb has one entry per CDR3 protein and lacks DNA. The repertoire table contains 49,000 or so distinct CDR3 sequences. This sample was taken from a study of CXCR3-negative and CXCR3-positive naive CD8 T cells. Study-level points and caveats: Fresh PBMCs served for most assays, and CXCR3 expression fell partially after cryopreservation. Comparably high diversity marked both naive subsets, whereas memory CD8+ cells had much lower diversity. Whereas memory cells differed, naive CXCR3-negative and CXCR3-positive cells shared similar TRBV-TRBJ usage. Against CXCR3-negative naive cells, CXCR3-positive naive cells showed more hydrophobic TRB CDR3s.

Sequences were obtained from naive CXCR3+ CD8+ T cells from blood. Regarding subset: CD45RO-CCR7+CD27+CD95- naive CD8+ T cells expressing CXCR3 (TNR3+). The receptor comes from a human donor in good health. Some clones in this sample may be carry-over from other donors' samples. The chain carries TRBV7-9 and TRBJ1-1; TCRdb gives TRBD1 as the D gene, but with no DNA this cannot be confirmed. CDR3 residues: CASSPQGNTEAFF.